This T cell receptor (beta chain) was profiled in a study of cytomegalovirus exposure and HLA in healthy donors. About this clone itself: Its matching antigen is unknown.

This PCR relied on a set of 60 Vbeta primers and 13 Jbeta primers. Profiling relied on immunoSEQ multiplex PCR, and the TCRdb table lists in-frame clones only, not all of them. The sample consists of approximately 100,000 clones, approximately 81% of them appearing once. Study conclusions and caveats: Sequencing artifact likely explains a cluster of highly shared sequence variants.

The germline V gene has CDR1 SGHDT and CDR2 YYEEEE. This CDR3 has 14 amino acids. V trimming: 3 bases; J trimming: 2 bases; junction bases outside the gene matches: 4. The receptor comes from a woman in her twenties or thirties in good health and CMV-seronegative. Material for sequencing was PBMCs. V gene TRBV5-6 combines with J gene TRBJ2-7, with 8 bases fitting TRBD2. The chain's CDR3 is CASSSAGGAYEQYF. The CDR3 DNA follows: TGTGCCAGCAGCTCCGCGGGAGGAGCCTACGAGCAGTACTTC.